This TCR beta chain comes out of a study of pediatric ulcerative colitis. General study findings and limits: All ulcerative colitis patients, but no controls, carried two rectal clonotypes.

Measured with immunoSEQ multiplex PCR; TCRdb has only the in-frame clones, and not every one. The table includes tens of thousands of clones, around 87% detected once. Concerning this clone itself: Its matching antigen is unknown.

CDR1 and CDR2 from the germline V gene are SGHNT and YYREEE (reference sequence). Trimming took 3 bases from V and 5 from J; bases not matched to a gene: 9. CDR3 length: 15 residues. The specimen sequenced was blood. The rearrangement links TRBV5-4 to TRBJ2-5, with TRBD2 matching over 8 bases. This receptor was obtained from a boy aged 10-17 years who was a control in a study of pediatric ulcerative colitis. In DNA form, the CDR3 reads TGTGCCAGCAGCTCTGGACTAGCTGGGGGGGAGACCCAGTACTTC. It codes for CASSSGLAGGETQYF.